The present TCR beta chain was sequenced within a study of blood T cell repertoires in COVID-19. As for the study in general: Samples of COVID-19 (acute and convalescent) were obtained from the United States, Italy and Spain.

The table came from immunoSEQ multiplex PCR; TCRdb's copy has only in-frame clones and leaves some out. The sample carries roughly 160,000 clones, approximately 91% recorded once. The V end was cut by 4 bases, the J end by 7 bases, with 12 bases between. This CDR3 is 14 amino acids long. Germline V gene data show CDR1 as SGHRS and CDR2 as YFSETQ. This TCR was sampled from a man aged 18 to 29 with acute or convalescent COVID-19. The rearrangement joins TRBV5-1 to TRBJ1-6; D is possibly TRBD1 (6 bases). The sample was peripheral blood. The CDR3 coding sequence is TGCGCCAGCAGCCCCGGACAGATCAATTCACCCCTCCACTTT. Residues: CASSPGQINSPLHF.